Described below is a single T cell receptor (beta chain) sequence and its context. The data derive from a study of T cell responses to AZD1222 COVID-19 vaccine. The CDR3 has 14 residues. The germline V gene encodes CDR1 LNHDA and CDR2 SQIVND (reference sequence). V lost 1 base to trimming and J lost 7 bases; unmatched junction nucleotides: 5. Clones were read by immunoSEQ multiplex PCR, and TCRdb kept only the in-frame ones, dropping some. Of tens of thousands of clones in the sample, roughly 93% were seen once. The chain combines TRBV19 with TRBJ2-7, with 9 bases lining up with TRBD1. This receptor was taken from an adult in good health. The source was peripheral blood, collected on day 0 of AZD1222 vaccination. The CDR3: CASSIVGTGHEQYF. The CDR3 DNA follows: TGTGCCAGTAGTATAGTCGGGACAGGGCATGAGCAGTACTTC.